This T cell receptor (beta chain) originates from a study of blood T cells in healthy people across ages. Study-level information: About one barcoded beta molecule per two T cells came from capture by template switching.

This clonotype was counted only a few times. With a J-beta primer mix and a sample-barcoded 5' primer, a second PCR ran roughly 6 to 11 cycles. TCRdb re-called the 5' RACE reads through MiXCR, storing one row per CDR3 protein. This table holds around 1,100,000 distinct CDR3 sequences, roughly two fifths found once. This clonotype was sampled from a man between 18 and 29 years old in good health. The sequenced sample was blood.

The CDR3 protein is CASSYRGAGGLSHNEQFF. CDR3 DNA sequence: TGTGCCAGCAGTTACAGGGGCGCGGGGGGGCTTTCGCACAATGAGCAGTTCTTC. V and J are TRBV6-2 or TRBV6-3 and TRBJ2-1; TRBD2 aligns across 9 bases. CDR1 and CDR2 (germline): MNHEY, SVGEGT. After removal of 2 bases from V and 5 bases from J, the junction contained 13 bases not matched to a gene. CDR3 size: 18 residues.